The rows below give T cell receptor beta chains drawn from one sample of a study of T cell changes during pregnancy in multiple sclerosis. Generated by immunoSEQ multiplex PCR, the TCRdb table keeps only in-frame clones and is missing some. The data hold over 55,000 clones, with roughly 90% observed a single time. Sequencing used peripheral blood, obtained after pregnancy. These TCRs come from a female donor in good health, enrolled as a control in a pregnancy study. CDR3s include the opening cysteine and the closing phenylalanine or tryptophan. Only some rows state a clone size, as once, few, many or a class for expanded clones.

v_call,j_call,clone_size,cdr3_aa
TRBV19,TRBJ2-3,-,CASRPLSETDTQYF
TRBV4-1,TRBJ1-5,-,CASSLNRAGQPQHF
TRBV11-2,TRBJ1-3,-,CASSPTVTGNTIYF
TRBV14,TRBJ1-6,-,CASSQETDNSPLHF
TRBV2,TRBJ2-5,-,CASTRLAGGQETQYF
TRBV18,TRBJ1-3,-,CASSPLGQGGNTIYF
TRBV6-4,TRBJ2-7,-,CASSDSPPPTGLAFWVSYEQYF
TRBV14,TRBJ2-1,-,CASSQDDRANNEQFF
TRBV7-9,TRBJ2-1,-,CASTVTGLAGGGYEQFF
TRBV19,TRBJ2-3,-,CASSILAFPSTDTQYF
TRBV5-4,TRBJ2-1,-,CASSLPYRGRVNEQFF
TRBV9,TRBJ2-2,-,CASSASGRAGGELFF
TRBV30,TRBJ1-1,-,CAWSDFGNTEAFF
TRBV19,TRBJ1-2,-,CASSPGHAANYGYTF
TRBV7-9,TRBJ1-2,-,CASSRLTESNYGYTF
TRBV5-1,TRBJ2-1,-,CASSLLAGGNNEQFF
TRBV9,TRBJ2-7,-,CASSVEAGGPYEQYF
TRBV27,TRBJ2-3,-,CASSSSVTGVTDTQYF
TRBV11-2,TRBJ1-3,few,CASSLSDTNSGNTIYF
TRBV27,TRBJ2-7,-,CASSFGATSEQYF
TRBV6-5,TRBJ1-5,-,CASSKDSSNQPQHF
TRBV6-4,TRBJ2-1,-,CASRAGTYNEQFF
TRBV30,TRBJ1-4,-,CAWSRGGGWEKLFF
TRBV5-6,TRBJ1-2,-,CASTFDGGINYGYTF
TRBV27,TRBJ1-1,-,CASSLGQTNTEAFF
TRBV4-2,TRBJ2-3,-,CASSQSQREQDTQYF
TRBV6-6,TRBJ1-1,few,CASSRRQGMGTEAFF
TRBV25-1,TRBJ1-1,-,CASSSRAGKGMNTEAFF
TRBV7-9,TRBJ1-2,-,CASSFEQGNYGYTF
TRBV5-6,TRBJ1-6,-,CASSERVSTVNSPLHF
TRBV27,TRBJ2-1,-,CASSPLTLADSYNEQFF
TRBV27,TRBJ2-1,-,CASSPAGGGPSYNEQFF
TRBV6-5,-,-,CASSRTDRSYEQYF
TRBV19,TRBJ2-3,-,CASRTGTSGGPQYF
TRBV27,TRBJ1-5,-,CASSLSFNQPQHF
TRBV18,TRBJ1-1,-,CASSPLVGGPGDTEAFF
TRBV19,TRBJ1-5,-,CASSMKGQGGQPQHF
TRBV27,TRBJ2-7,-,CASSFRALTGGPYEQYF
TRBV5-1,TRBJ2-3,-,CASSFGQGTDTQYF
TRBV30,TRBJ2-3,-,CAWTPPVGLTQGTQYF
TRBV14,TRBJ2-2,-,CASSTTGGSGELFF